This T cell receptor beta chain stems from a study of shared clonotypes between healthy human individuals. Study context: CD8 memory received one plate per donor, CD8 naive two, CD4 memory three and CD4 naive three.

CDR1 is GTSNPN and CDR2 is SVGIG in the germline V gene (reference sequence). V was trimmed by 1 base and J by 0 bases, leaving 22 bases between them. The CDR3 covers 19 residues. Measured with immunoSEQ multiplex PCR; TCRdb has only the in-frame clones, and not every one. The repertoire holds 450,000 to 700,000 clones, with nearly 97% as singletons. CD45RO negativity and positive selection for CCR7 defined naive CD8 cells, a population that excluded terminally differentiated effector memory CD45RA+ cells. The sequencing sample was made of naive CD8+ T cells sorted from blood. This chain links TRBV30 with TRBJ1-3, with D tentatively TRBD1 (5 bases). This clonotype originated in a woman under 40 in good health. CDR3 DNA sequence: TGTGCCTGGAGTGCGTCGACAGCACAGATCAGTAGCTCTGGAAACACCATATATTTT. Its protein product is CAWSASTAQISSSGNTIYF. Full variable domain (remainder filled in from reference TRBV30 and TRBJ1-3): SQTIHQWPATLVQPVGSPLSLECTVEGTSNPNLYWYRQAAGRGLQLLFYSVGIGQISSEVPQNLSASRPQDRQFILSSKKLLLSDSGFYLCAWSASTAQISSSGNTIYFGEGSWLTVV.